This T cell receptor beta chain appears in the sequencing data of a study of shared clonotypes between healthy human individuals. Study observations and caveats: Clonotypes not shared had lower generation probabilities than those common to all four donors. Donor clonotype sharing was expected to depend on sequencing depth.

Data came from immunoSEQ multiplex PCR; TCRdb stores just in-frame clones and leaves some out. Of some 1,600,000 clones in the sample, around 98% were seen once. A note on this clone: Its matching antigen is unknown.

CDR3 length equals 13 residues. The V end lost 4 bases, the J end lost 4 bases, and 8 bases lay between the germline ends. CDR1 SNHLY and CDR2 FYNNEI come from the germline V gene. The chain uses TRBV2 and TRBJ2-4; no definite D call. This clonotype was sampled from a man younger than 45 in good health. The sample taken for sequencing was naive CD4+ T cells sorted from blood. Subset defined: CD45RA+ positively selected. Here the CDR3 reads CASSVETKNIQYF. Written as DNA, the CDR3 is TGTGCCAGCAGTGTGGAGACTAAAAACATTCAGTACTTC.